The next 22 T cell receptor beta chains were all read from a single sample in a study of blood T cell repertoires in COVID-19. Repertoires were generated with immunoSEQ multiplex PCR, while TCRdb's copy carries only in-frame clones and drops some. This repertoire shows some 78,000 clones, 90% found once; its top ten account for about 1%. Sequenced: peripheral blood. These receptors originate from a woman aged 50 to 65 in a cohort sampled during active COVID-19.

This clone was observed once. The rearrangement joins TRBV7-9 to TRBJ2-3; D perhaps matches TRBD1 (7 bases). This CDR3 region has 17 residues. With 4 bases removed from V and 4 bases from J, the gap between germline ends came to 21 bases. In germline, CDR1 is SEHNR, CDR2 FQNEAQ (reference sequence). CDR3 DNA: TGTGCCAGCAGCTCCTTTATGGCGACAGGGAGGCCAGATACGCAGTATTTT. Amino acid sequence: CASSSFMATGRPDTQYF. Based on the CDR3 plus reference TRBV7-9 and TRBJ2-3, the full variable domain is DTGVSQNPRHKITKRGQNVTFRCDPISEHNRLYWYRQTLGQGPEFLTYFQNEAQLEKSRLLSDRFSAERPKGSFSTLEIQRTEQGDSAMYLCASSSFMATGRPDTQYFGPGTRLTVL.

This clone was found once. The chain couples TRBV21-1 to TRBJ2-7; no check of the table's D call, TRBD2, against the DNA was made. TRBV21-1 is a pseudogene locus. The CDR3 sequence is 15 residues long. The CDR3 loop reads CARGTSGKNTYEQYF. The DNA of the CDR3 is TGTGCCAGGGGGACTAGCGGAAAGAACACCTACGAGCAGTACTTC.

DNA of the CDR3: TGTGCCAGCAGTGAACGCACAGATCGCAAAGAGACCCAGTACTTC. Amino acids: CASSERTDRKETQYF. The chain links TRBV6-1 to TRBJ2-5; D is uncertain. Germline V gives CDR1 MNHNS, CDR2 SASEGT. This CDR3 is built from 15 residues. Deletions cut 2 bases from V and 3 bases from J, with 13 bases between.

The chain links TRBV24-1 to TRBJ2-3, with 8 bases lining up with TRBD1. V trimming: 2 bases; J trimming: 4 bases; junction bases outside the gene matches: 4. Looked up from germline, CDR1 is KGHDR and CDR2 is SFDVKD. This CDR3 has 15 residues. The CDR3 DNA reads TGTGCCACCAGTGATTCCCCGGACAGGGCAGATACGCAGTATTTT. Translated, it gives CATSDSPDRADTQYF.

The V call is TRBV6-5, the J call TRBJ2-7; D remains unclear. CDR3 length: 14 residues. The germline V gene has CDR1 MNHEY and CDR2 SVGAGI. V was shortened by 0 bases and J by 3 bases, with 9 bases between the two germline ends. CDR3 nucleotides: TGTGCCAGCAGTTACTCGGCCGGAGACTACGAGCAGTACTTC. Its translation: CASSYSAGDYEQYF.

The chain uses TRBV28 and TRBJ2-7; no firm D call. The germline V gene has CDR1 MDHEN and CDR2 SYDVKM. V gave up 2 bases and J gave up 3 bases, with 11 bases separating them. The CDR3 contains 14 residues. The CDR3 DNA reads TGTGCCAGCAGTTTAACAGAGCCTGTCTACGAGCAGTACTTC. This sequence encodes CASSLTEPVYEQYF. Full variable domain (remainder filled in from reference TRBV28 and TRBJ2-7): DVKVTQSSRYLVKRTGEKVFLECVQDMDHENMFWYRQDPGLGLRLIYFSYDVKMKEKGDIPEGYSVSREKKERFSLILESASTNQTSMYLCASSLTEPVYEQYFGPGTRLTVT.

This clone was observed a single time. J is TRBJ2-7 and V is TRBV6-5, with D possibly TRBD1 on 6 matching bases. The germline gives CDR1 MNHEY, CDR2 SVGAGI. The CDR3 runs 15 residues. V lost 2 bases to trimming and J lost 4 bases, with 15 bases between them. CDR3 sequence reads: CASSYALQGGYEQYF. The CDR3 DNA sequence: TGTGCCAGCAGTTACGCGTTACAGGGCGGGTACGAGCAGTACTTC.

This rearrangement joins TRBV28 to TRBJ2-7, with 10 bases aligning to TRBD2. This CDR3 is built from 15 residues. Germline V gives CDR1 MDHEN, CDR2 SYDVKM. With 6 bases clipped from V and 2 bases from J, the junction kept 7 bases outside the gene matches. CDR3 bases: TGTGCCAGCAGACCAGGCAGCGGGAGGGCCTACGAGCAGTACTTC. Protein sequence: CASRPGSGRAYEQYF.

The J gene is TRBJ1-2, the V gene TRBV28; maybe TRBD1 (5 bases). The germline gives CDR1 MDHEN, CDR2 SYDVKM. Trimming pared 5 bases from V and 5 bases from J, leaving 18 bases between. There are 15 residues in the CDR3. DNA of the CDR3: TGTGCCAGCAGTACCCCGCGGACATACCTGTATGGCTACACCTTC. Translation gives CASSTPRTYLYGYTF.

This clone has more than one count but fewer than ten. CDR3 in DNA: TGTGCCAGCAGCTTGCAGGGGGCTGATCAGCCCCAGCATTTT. It is translated as CASSLQGADQPQHF. The rearrangement uses TRBV11-2 and TRBJ1-5; 8 bases are shared with TRBD1. CDR1 is SGHAT and CDR2 is FQNNGV in the germline V gene. CDR3 size: 14 residues. The V and J ends lost 3 bases and 5 bases, in that order; junction bases with no gene match: 3.

This chain links TRBV9 with TRBJ2-5, with D perhaps matching TRBD1 (6 bases). Per the germline V gene, CDR1 is SGDLS and CDR2 is YYNGEE. Trimming stripped 1 base from V and 3 bases from J, with 13 bases between. The CDR3 consists of 15 residues. CDR3 bases: TGTGCCAGCAGCGTAACCGGGACACCTGAAGAGACCCAGTACTTC. Protein: CASSVTGTPEETQYF.

The V gene is TRBV27, the J gene TRBJ1-2, with a weak D call TRBD1 (5 bases). The CDR3 loop spans 14 amino acids. The germline V gene encodes CDR1 MNHEY and CDR2 SMNVEV (reference sequence). The germline V and J ends were trimmed by 2 bases and 3 bases, with 10 bases remaining between them. CDR3 sequence: CASSLSQGYYGYTF. The CDR3 DNA reads as TGTGCCAGCAGTTTAAGCCAGGGTTACTATGGCTACACCTTC.

The chain has TRBV6-5 and TRBJ1-6; no clear D gene. V was clipped by 5 bases and J by 5 bases, with 10 bases between them. Germline-derived CDR1 and CDR2 are MNHEY and SVGAGI. This CDR3 spans 14 amino acids. The CDR3 sequence: CASSSLMNNSPLHF. The CDR3 nucleotides read TGTGCCAGCAGTAGCCTGATGAATAATTCACCCCTCCACTTT.

V gene TRBV28 combines with J gene TRBJ2-4; 11 bases fit TRBD2. This CDR3 is built from 18 residues. Germline CDR1 is MDHEN and CDR2 is SYDVKM. V lost 2 bases to trimming and J lost 0 bases; unmatched junction nucleotides: 6. DNA of the CDR3: TGTGCCAGCAGTTTACGGGTAGCGGGAGGGCCAGCCAAAAACATTCAGTACTTC. Its protein product is CASSLRVAGGPAKNIQYF.

V gene TRBV7-9 combines with J gene TRBJ2-7, with TRBD2 matching 7 bases. The CDR3 consists of 15 residues. Germline lookup yields CDR1 SEHNR and CDR2 FQNEAQ (reference sequence). Unmatched junction bases numbered 12, after V lost 5 bases and J lost 5 bases. The CDR3 loop reads CASSLSSGATHEQYF. The CDR3 DNA is TGTGCCAGCAGCCTTTCTAGCGGAGCCACCCACGAGCAGTACTTC.

This clone has just one count. CDR3 DNA sequence: TGTGCCAGCAGTCCCCCCGGAGGAAGGGCCTACGAGCAGTACTTC. This translates into CASSPPGGRAYEQYF. The rearrangement links TRBV6-7 to TRBJ2-7, with D perhaps matching TRBD2 (5 bases). TRBV6-7 is known as an ORF, though its function is uncertain. The CDR3 consists of 15 residues. Trimming left V 5 bases short and J 2 bases short, with 16 bases between.

The chain couples TRBV6-5 to TRBJ1-1, with a possible D match to TRBD1 (6 bases). CDR1 MNHEY and CDR2 SVGAGI come from the germline V gene. The ends were cut back, 5 bases at V and 4 bases at J, with 14 bases in the middle. The CDR3 consists of 14 residues. CDR3 DNA: TGTGCCAGCAGTCCACGACAGGTTGGCACTGAAGCTTTCTTT. This translates into CASSPRQVGTEAFF.

The chain is built from TRBV16 and TRBJ1-2; D is unresolved. This CDR3 comprises 13 residues. V was clipped by 3 bases and J by 4 bases, with 9 bases between them. Germline V gene lookup returns CDR1 KGHSY and CDR2 FQNENV. The DNA for the CDR3 is TGTGCCAGCAGCCATGGCAGGTTCTATGGCTACACCTTC. As protein: CASSHGRFYGYTF.

The gene calls are TRBV7-9 and TRBJ2-7; 11 positions agree with TRBD2. J was trimmed by 1 base and V by 2 bases; bases with no gene match: 13. CDR3 length: 19 residues. Germline V gene sequence: CDR1 SEHNR, CDR2 FQNEAQ (reference sequence). The chain's CDR3 is CASSLIGGLAGQESYEQYF. The CDR3, as DNA: TGTGCCAGCAGCTTAATTGGCGGACTAGCGGGTCAGGAGTCCTACGAGCAGTACTTC.

CDR3 DNA sequence: TGTGCCAGCAGCTACGCCGGGGGCGGGAGACGAAACGAGCAGTTCTTC. It specifies CASSYAGGGRRNEQFF. This chain connects TRBV3-1 (or the pseudogene TRBV3-2) to TRBJ2-1; TRBD2 is a possible D gene (7 bases). Germline values: CDR1 LGHDT, CDR2 YNNKEL (reference sequence). The V end lost 5 bases, the J end lost 10 bases, and 24 bases lay between the germline ends. There are 16 residues in the CDR3.

The chain uses TRBV5-6 and TRBJ1-2, with D possibly TRBD1 on 6 matching bases. Trimming left V 4 bases short and J 5 bases short, with 9 bases between. This CDR3 is built from 12 residues. Germline lookup yields CDR1 SGHDT and CDR2 YYEEEE. The CDR3 region has the DNA TGTGCCAGCAGCATTACAGGGTATGGCTACACCTTC. Amino acid sequence: CASSITGYGYTF.

The chain links TRBV5-4 to TRBJ2-5; TRBD2 aligns across 7 bases. J lost 5 bases, V lost 4 bases, and 11 bases had no gene match. The CDR3 totals 15 residues. Germline loops: CDR1 SGHNT, CDR2 YYREEE (reference sequence). The CDR3, as DNA: TGTGCCAGCAGCACCCCCGGGCGGGAGACGGAGACCCAGTACTTC. Translated, it gives CASSTPGRETETQYF.